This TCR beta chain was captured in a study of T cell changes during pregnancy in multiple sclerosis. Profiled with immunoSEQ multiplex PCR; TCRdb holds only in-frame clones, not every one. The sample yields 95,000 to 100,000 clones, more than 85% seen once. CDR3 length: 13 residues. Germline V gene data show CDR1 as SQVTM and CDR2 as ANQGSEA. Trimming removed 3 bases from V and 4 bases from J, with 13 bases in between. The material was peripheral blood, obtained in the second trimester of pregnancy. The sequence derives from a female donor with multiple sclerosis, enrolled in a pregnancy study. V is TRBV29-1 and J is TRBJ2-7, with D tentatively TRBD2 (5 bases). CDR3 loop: CSVEASSPYEQYF. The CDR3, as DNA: TGCAGCGTTGAGGCTAGCAGCCCTTACGAGCAGTACTTC.